Listed below are T cell receptor beta chains from one sample, sequenced in a study of blood T cell repertoires in COVID-19. Using immunoSEQ multiplex PCR, the repertoire was profiled, and TCRdb retains in-frame clones only, with some absent. The table has approximately 400,000 clones, roughly 80% seen once. The sample comprised PBMCs or T cells enriched from blood (not recorded which). The source of these receptors is a woman between 50 and 59 years old who had recovered from COVID-19. Both conserved end residues are trimmed from each CDR3.

V gene: TRBV29-1; J gene: TRBJ1-4; CDR3 protein: SVEWETEKLF
V gene: TRBV5-1; J gene: TRBJ2-7; CDR3 protein: ASSSEGGEQY
V gene: TRBV30; J gene: TRBJ1-2; CDR3 protein: AWSQGSRGYT
V gene: TRBV29-1; J gene: TRBJ1-2; CDR3 protein: SVDQGAQDYGYT
V gene: TRBV18; J gene: TRBJ1-6; CDR3 protein: ASSQLGTGDNSPLH
V gene: TRBV2; J gene: TRBJ1-2; CDR3 protein: ASKDFMKTYGYT
V gene: TRBV7-2; J gene: TRBJ1-2; CDR3 protein: ASSLVEGGGYT
V gene: TRBV11-3; J gene: TRBJ2-5; CDR3 protein: ASSFRSGGETQY
V gene: TRBV19; J gene: TRBJ2-3; CDR3 protein: ASSSRDRGTDTQY
V gene: TRBV3-1/TRBV3-2; J gene: TRBJ2-1; CDR3 protein: ASSPSTSGMYNEQF
V gene: TRBV9; J gene: TRBJ2-1; CDR3 protein: ASSPWRGGRNEQF
V gene: TRBV19; J gene: TRBJ1-2; CDR3 protein: ASKGAKYHGYT
V gene: TRBV11-3; J gene: TRBJ2-1; CDR3 protein: ASSLGTSVNEQF
V gene: TRBV12-3/TRBV12-4; J gene: TRBJ2-7; CDR3 protein: ASSTREAYEQY
V gene: TRBV6-2/TRBV6-3; J gene: TRBJ1-2; CDR3 protein: ASSYGRGTVTGYT
V gene: TRBV11-2; J gene: TRBJ1-6; CDR3 protein: ASSLYPTGVSYNSPLH
V gene: TRBV2; J gene: TRBJ1-1; CDR3 protein: ASSARTSNTEAF
V gene: TRBV9; J gene: TRBJ1-2; CDR3 protein: ASSVLIGGGYT
V gene: TRBV19; J gene: TRBJ1-1; CDR3 protein: ASSRSGTEAF
V gene: TRBV4-1; J gene: TRBJ1-4; CDR3 protein: ASSQESRGQGEKLF
V gene: TRBV6-5; J gene: TRBJ1-2; CDR3 protein: ASSYSIQSRGGYT
V gene: TRBV5-1; J gene: TRBJ2-3; CDR3 protein: ASSLTGISTDTQY
V gene: TRBV2; J gene: TRBJ1-5; CDR3 protein: ASSPGTGGNQPQH
V gene: TRBV6-1; J gene: TRBJ1-1; CDR3 protein: ASSEHTGFSEAF
V gene: TRBV23-1; J gene: TRBJ2-3; CDR3 protein: ASSPSRGIDPSTQY
V gene: TRBV7-6; J gene: TRBJ1-1; CDR3 protein: ASSLTQGLTEAF
V gene: TRBV9; J gene: TRBJ2-4; CDR3 protein: ASSAPGSVGNIQY
V gene: TRBV7-2; J gene: TRBJ1-5; CDR3 protein: ASSLDRVDSRPQH
V gene: TRBV11-1; J gene: TRBJ2-7; CDR3 protein: ASSKNGHGYEQY
V gene: TRBV30; J gene: TRBJ2-2; CDR3 protein: AWSKTGTGNTGELF
V gene: TRBV12-3/TRBV12-4; J gene: TRBJ1-2; CDR3 protein: ASSLGTNYGYT
V gene: TRBV5-8; J gene: TRBJ1-1; CDR3 protein: ASSVPRTGNTEAF
V gene: TRBV9; J gene: TRBJ2-7; CDR3 protein: ASSVGTSALDEQY
V gene: TRBV24-1; J gene: TRBJ1-5; CDR3 protein: ATSDRGNQPQH
V gene: TRBV18; J gene: TRBJ2-2; CDR3 protein: ASSPGGTGELF
V gene: TRBV21-1; J gene: TRBJ2-1; CDR3 protein: ASSHTGTRSYNEQF
V gene: TRBV6-5; J gene: TRBJ2-5; CDR3 protein: ASTSDYQGETQY
V gene: TRBV28; J gene: TRBJ1-6; CDR3 protein: ASTDPGASPLH
V gene: TRBV29-1; J gene: TRBJ2-7; CDR3 protein: SVGTSGSYEQY
V gene: TRBV2; J gene: TRBJ2-1; CDR3 protein: ASRQGHEQF
V gene: TRBV7-9; J gene: TRBJ1-5; CDR3 protein: ASSLGTGGFQPQH
V gene: TRBV7-6; J gene: TRBJ1-4; CDR3 protein: ASSLTGGGEKLF
V gene: TRBV2; J gene: TRBJ1-6; CDR3 protein: ASSDSQGNSPLH
V gene: TRBV5-6; J gene: TRBJ1-2; CDR3 protein: ASSLVQGGGYT
V gene: TRBV7-9; J gene: TRBJ2-1; CDR3 protein: ASSPWGRDRGTGEQF
V gene: TRBV18; J gene: TRBJ2-3; CDR3 protein: ASSLTGTGGDPDTQY
V gene: TRBV30; J gene: TRBJ2-7; CDR3 protein: AGRTAWAYEQY
V gene: TRBV19; J gene: TRBJ1-1; CDR3 protein: ASGNRPMNTEAF
V gene: TRBV6-5; J gene: TRBJ1-1; CDR3 protein: ASSYLQANTEAF
V gene: TRBV7-2; J gene: TRBJ1-2; CDR3 protein: ASSLDGGGFLGGYT
V gene: TRBV19; J gene: TRBJ1-2; CDR3 protein: ASSTTLIAIPNYGYT
V gene: TRBV11-1; J gene: TRBJ1-2; CDR3 protein: ASSLNSGSAYGYT
V gene: TRBV18; J gene: TRBJ1-6; CDR3 protein: ASSQQGAYNSPLH
V gene: TRBV6-5; J gene: TRBJ1-5; CDR3 protein: ASSFLGQGSNQPQH
V gene: TRBV4-3; J gene: TRBJ2-3; CDR3 protein: ASSQDVTAGSTDTQY
V gene: TRBV27; J gene: TRBJ1-6; CDR3 protein: ASSLSFFVDRVVPLH
V gene: TRBV18; J gene: TRBJ1-2; CDR3 protein: ASSPDRGNYGYT
V gene: TRBV7-9; J gene: TRBJ2-3; CDR3 protein: ASSLRAGISGDTQY
V gene: TRBV7-9; J gene: TRBJ2-2; CDR3 protein: ASSLTENTGELF
V gene: TRBV6-5; J gene: TRBJ1-4; CDR3 protein: ASSLDRNNEKLF